The source of this TCR beta chain is a study of T cell responses to AZD1222 COVID-19 vaccine. The study, taken as a whole, reports: Clonal diversity was possibly underestimated, and white British individuals and females predominated among donors. It was only 6 or 7 AZD1222 recipients who were seropositive at baseline.

There are 16 residues in the CDR3. Germline CDR1 reads SGHDT; CDR2 reads YYEEEE. With V trimmed by 2 bases and J by 4 bases, 5 bases remained unmatched. Points on this clone: Its target is unknown.

Measured with immunoSEQ multiplex PCR; TCRdb has only the in-frame clones, and not every one. The sample has roughly 170,000 clones, roughly nine tenths seen once; the top ten hold around 2%. The sequenced sample was peripheral blood, obtained on day 0 of AZD1222 vaccination. This chain connects TRBV5-6 to TRBJ2-1; 11 bases match TRBD1. The TCR originated in an adult in good health. CDR3 sequence reads: CASSFGTGGTYNEQFF. CDR3 coding DNA: TGTGCCAGCAGCTTTGGGACAGGGGGAACGTACAATGAGCAGTTCTTC.